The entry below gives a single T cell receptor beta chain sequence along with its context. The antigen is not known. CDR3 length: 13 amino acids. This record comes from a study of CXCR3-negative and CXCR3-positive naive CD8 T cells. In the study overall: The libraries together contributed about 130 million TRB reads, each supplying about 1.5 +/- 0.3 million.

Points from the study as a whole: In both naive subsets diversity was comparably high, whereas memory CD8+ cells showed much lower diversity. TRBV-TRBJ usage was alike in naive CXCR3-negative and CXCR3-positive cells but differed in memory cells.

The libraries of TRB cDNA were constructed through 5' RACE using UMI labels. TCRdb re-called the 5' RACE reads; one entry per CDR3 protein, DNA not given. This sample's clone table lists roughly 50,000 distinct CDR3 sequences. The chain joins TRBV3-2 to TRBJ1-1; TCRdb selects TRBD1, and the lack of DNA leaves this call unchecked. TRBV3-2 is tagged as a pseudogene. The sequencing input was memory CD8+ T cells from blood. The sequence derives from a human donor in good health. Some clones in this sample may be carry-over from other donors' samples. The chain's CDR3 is CASGRQLNTEAFF.